A single sample gave rise to the 15 T cell receptor beta chains below, sequenced in a study of cytomegalovirus exposure and HLA in healthy donors. PCR primers comprised 60 Vbeta and 13 Jbeta primers. TCRdb keeps only in-frame clones here, not all; method: immunoSEQ multiplex PCR. The sample consists of around 120,000 clones, about 80% of them appearing once. Material: PBMCs. The receptors come from a man younger than 30 in good health and CMV-seronegative.

The V gene is TRBV19, the J gene TRBJ1-1; weak D call: TRBD1 (5 bases). The CDR3 totals 14 residues. Germline V gives CDR1 LNHDA, CDR2 SQIVND (reference sequence). V dropped 4 bases and J dropped 3 bases, with 12 bases sitting between them. The CDR3 spells CASSTTGGDTEAFF. The CDR3 DNA sequence: TGTGCCAGTAGTACAACCGGGGGGGACACTGAAGCTTTCTTT. The whole variable domain, filled in from reference TRBV19 and TRBJ1-1, reads DGGITQSPKYLFRKEGQNVTLSCEQNLNHDAMYWYRQDPGQGLRLIYYSQIVNDFQKGDIAEGYSVSREKKESFPLTVTSAQKNPTAFYLCASSTTGGDTEAFFGQGTRLTVV.

The chain couples TRBV29-1 to TRBJ2-5; TRBD2 aligns across 14 bases. The J call could be wrong; TRBJ2-7 is a better fit for the DNA end. The CDR3 loop spans 17 amino acids. CDR1 SQVTM and CDR2 ANQGSEA come from the germline V gene. DNA of the CDR3: TGCAGCGGGATGGGACTAGCGGGAGTCCCCGCAACCTACGAGCAGTACTTC. Amino acids: CSGMGLAGVPATYEQYF.

J is TRBJ1-1 and V is TRBV11-2; TRBD1 matches at 12 bases. The CDR3 is 17 amino acids. With 4 bases clipped from V and 1 base from J, the junction kept 7 bases outside the gene matches. Germline V gene data show CDR1 as SGHAT and CDR2 as FQNNGV. CDR3 sequence reads: CASSSRDRGRGNTEAFF. Written as DNA, the CDR3 is TGTGCCAGCAGCTCGCGGGACAGGGGGCGCGGGAACACTGAAGCTTTCTTT.

With respect to this clone: An end of the junction does not agree with germline; a read error may underlie this. This rearrangement joins TRBV7-3 to TRBJ2-5; the match to TRBD1 covers 8 bases. Looked up from germline, CDR1 is SGHTA and CDR2 is FQGTGA. CDR3 size: 16 residues. The CDR3 reads CASSLRSQGALETQHF. DNA of the CDR3: TGTGCCAGCAGCTTAAGATCCCAGGGGGCTTTAGAGACCCAGCACTTC.

V and J are TRBV30 and TRBJ2-3; TRBD2 matches at 7 bases. Germline CDR1 reads GTSNPN; CDR2 reads SVGIG (reference sequence). The CDR3 contains 16 residues. The V gene end was trimmed by 0 bases and the J gene end by 6 bases; junction bases not matched to a gene: 12. CDR3 region: CAWSVLSGTGGDTQYF. The CDR3 DNA sequence: TGTGCCTGGAGTGTACTTTCCGGGACGGGAGGCGATACGCAGTATTTT. Using reference TRBV30 and TRBJ2-3 for the parts outside the CDR3, the full variable domain is SQTIHQWPATLVQPVGSPLSLECTVEGTSNPNLYWYRQAAGRGLQLLFYSVGIGQISSEVPQNLSASRPQDRQFILSSKKLLLSDSGFYLCAWSVLSGTGGDTQYFGPGTRLTVL.

The rearrangement uses TRBV4-1 and TRBJ2-2; D is undetermined. The CDR3 spans 16 residues. Per the germline V gene, CDR1 is MGHRA and CDR2 is YSYEKL. V dropped 0 bases and J dropped 2 bases, with 10 bases sitting between them. The CDR3 loop is CASSQEPQANTGELFF. CDR3 coding DNA: TGCGCCAGCAGCCAAGAACCGCAGGCCAACACCGGGGAGCTGTTTTTT.

The chain couples TRBV6-6 to TRBJ2-5; TRBD1 aligns across 7 bases. The junction had 9 bases not matched to a gene; V was cut back by 6 bases and J by 2 bases. This CDR3 has 15 residues. Germline lookup yields CDR1 MNHNY and CDR2 SVGAGI (reference sequence). The CDR3 protein is CASSLDRVGQETQYF. DNA of the CDR3: TGTGCCAGCAGCCTAGACAGGGTCGGACAAGAGACCCAGTACTTC.

The chain joins TRBV9 to TRBJ2-5, with a tentative D call TRBD1 (5 bases). This CDR3 contains 14 residues. The V and J ends lost 3 bases and 3 bases respectively, with 12 bases between them. Looked up from germline, CDR1 is SGDLS and CDR2 is YYNGEE. In nucleotides, the CDR3 is TGTGCCAGCAGCGGGTTCGACAGAGAAGAGACCCAGTACTTC. Its translation is CASSGFDREETQYF.

This clone was recorded only once. The V and J genes are TRBV27 and TRBJ2-7; a possible D gene is TRBD1 (6 bases). This CDR3 spans 14 amino acids. V was cut by 1 base and J by 6 bases, with 13 bases left in between. Germline CDR1 MNHEY, CDR2 SMNVEV (reference sequence). Here the CDR3 reads CASSLYGQKREQYF. CDR3 sequence (DNA): TGTGCCAGCAGTTTATACGGACAGAAACGCGAGCAGTACTTC.

The chain combines TRBV4-1 with TRBJ1-1; the D is unclear. Germline lookup yields CDR1 MGHRA and CDR2 YSYEKL. Between the trimmed V and J ends, which lost 1 base and 8 bases, there was a span of 11 bases. The CDR3 has 13 residues. CDR3 coding DNA: TGCGCCAGCAGCCAAGGACGGGGAACAGAAGCTTTCTTT. This codes for CASSQGRGTEAFF.

The V gene is TRBV13, the J gene TRBJ2-7, with D tentatively TRBD2 (6 bases). The CDR3 is made up of 14 amino acids. Trimming left V 0 bases short and J 7 bases short, with 13 bases between. Germline loops: CDR1 PRHDT, CDR2 FYEKMQ (reference sequence). CDR3 amino acids: CASSLGGSSGEQYF. In nucleotides, the CDR3 is TGTGCCAGCAGCTTAGGGGGGAGTAGCGGTGAGCAGTACTTC.

The J gene is TRBJ2-3, the V gene TRBV2; TRBD2 aligns across 8 bases. The CDR3 spans 13 residues. In germline, CDR1 is SNHLY, CDR2 FYNNEI. J gave up 7 bases and V 6 bases, and 6 bases lay outside the gene matches. As DNA, the CDR3 is TGTGCCAGCAGGGGGGGCGGGGGGTATACGCAGTATTTT. It encodes CASRGGGGYTQYF.

The V call is TRBV10-2, the J call TRBJ1-1; 10 bases are shared with TRBD1. CDR3 length: 16 amino acids. Germline V lookup: CDR1 WSHSY, CDR2 SAAADI. V shed 0 bases, J shed 8 bases, and the junction held 9 bases outside the gene matches. CDR3 region: CASSESIGTGVGEAFF. For the CDR3, the DNA is TGCGCCAGCAGTGAGTCGATCGGGACAGGGGTTGGGGAAGCTTTCTTT.

This rearrangement joins TRBV23-1 to TRBJ2-7, with D possibly being TRBD2 (7 bases). TRBV23-1 is annotated as an ORF whose role is uncertain. Trimming took 3 bases from V and 2 from J, leaving 17 bases between them. The CDR3 has 16 residues. The CDR3 nucleotides read TGCGCCAGCAGTCAGCCGCACAGGGAGGGGACCTACGAGCAGTACGTC. It yields the protein CASSQPHREGTYEQYV.

This sequence joins TRBV6-5 and TRBJ2-7; 12 bases are shared with TRBD2. The CDR3 contains 13 residues. Unmatched junction bases numbered 3, after V lost 6 bases and J lost 6 bases. From germline, CDR1 is MNHEY and CDR2 SVGAGI. CDR3 residues: CASRKGLAGEQYF. CDR3 nucleotides: TGTGCCAGCAGAAAGGGACTAGCGGGCGAGCAGTACTTC.